One T cell receptor (beta chain) is described in this entry. This sample was included in a study of siplizumab effects on memory and regulatory T cells. Sequencing was performed with immunoSEQ multiplex PCR; in TCRdb, only in-frame clones are kept and a portion is missing. Found here are 95,000 to 100,000 clones, about 90% of them singletons; the top ten hold about 11%. Germline CDR1 is LGHNA and CDR2 is YSLEER. V was shortened by 1 base and J by 9 bases, with 13 bases between the two germline ends. CDR3 length: 14 amino acids. The sequenced material came from non-Treg CD4+ T cells sorted from blood. The chain combines TRBV4-3 with TRBJ1-5, with D unclear. This TCR was sampled from a human donor in good health. The CDR3 here is CASSQVYGSGPQHF. The CDR3 DNA sequence: TGCGCCAGCAGCCAAGTGTACGGATCGGGGCCCCAGCATTTT.